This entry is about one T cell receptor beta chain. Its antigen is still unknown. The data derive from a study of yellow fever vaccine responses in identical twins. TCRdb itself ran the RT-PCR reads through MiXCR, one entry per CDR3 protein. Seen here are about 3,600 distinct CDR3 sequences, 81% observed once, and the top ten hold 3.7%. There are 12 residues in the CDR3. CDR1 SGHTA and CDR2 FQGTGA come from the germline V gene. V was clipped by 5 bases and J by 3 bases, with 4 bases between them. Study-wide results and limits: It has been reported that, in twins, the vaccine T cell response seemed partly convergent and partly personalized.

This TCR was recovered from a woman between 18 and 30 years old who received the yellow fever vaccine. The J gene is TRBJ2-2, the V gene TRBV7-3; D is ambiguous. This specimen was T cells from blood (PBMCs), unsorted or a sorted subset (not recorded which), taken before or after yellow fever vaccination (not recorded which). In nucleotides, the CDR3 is TGTGCCAGCAGCCCCGACACCGGGGAGCTGTTTTTT. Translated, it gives CASSPDTGELFF.